These T cell receptor beta chains were read from a single sample in a study of T cells in Graves' hyperthyroidism and ophthalmopathy. MiXCR, run by TCRdb on the multiplex PCR reads, gives a single entry per CDR3 protein. This table holds roughly 500,000 distinct CDR3 sequences, around 46% found once. Sequencing input: peripheral blood or thyroid tissue (not recorded which). The receptors come from an adult woman with Graves' disease, either hyperthyroidism or ophthalmopathy (not recorded which). Each CDR3 is given with its conserved first and last residue. The D gene is left open where the match is weak. Rows may omit the clone size; those that give it use once, few, many or a size class.

D	size	V	length	J	CDR3	DNA
.	many	TRBV5-1	14	TRBJ1-6	CASSLDGLNSPLHF	TGCGCCAGCAGCCTGGACGGACTTAATTCACCCCTCCACTTT
.	few	TRBV10-3	13	TRBJ2-1	CAIAGTANNEQFF	TGTGCCATCGCCGGGACGGCTAACAATGAGCAGTTCTTC
.	many	TRBV2	15	TRBJ2-2	CASSSEDGSTGELFF	TGTGCCAGCAGCTCGGAAGATGGGAGCACCGGGGAGCTGTTTTTT
.	.	TRBV12-3/TRBV12-4	13	TRBJ2-5	CASGLHPGETQYF	TGTGCCAGCGGTCTTCACCCGGGAGAGACCCAGTACTTC
.	.	TRBV18	14	TRBJ1-4	CASSEGTRNEKLFF	TGTGCCAGCTCCGAGGGGACTCGTAATGAAAAACTGTTTTTT
.	.	TRBV7-9	13	TRBJ2-7	CASSSRGPDEQYF	TGTGCCAGCAGCTCCCGGGGCCCCGACGAGCAGTACTTC
.	many	TRBV24-1	13	TRBJ1-5	CATSETGLQPQHF	TGTGCCACCAGTGAAACAGGGTTACAGCCCCAGCATTTT
.	.	TRBV7-8	15	TRBJ2-7	CASSLAGAYSYEQYF	TGTGCCAGCAGCTTAGCGGGGGCCTACTCCTACGAGCAGTACTTC
.	.	TRBV24-1	15	TRBJ2-3	CATSDLVGGSDTQYF	TGTGCCACCAGTGATTTAGTGGGAGGTTCAGATACGCAGTATTTT
.	.	TRBV12-3/TRBV12-4	12	TRBJ1-3	CASTWTGNTIYF	TGTGCCAGCACCTGGACCGGAAACACCATATATTTT
.	many	TRBV7-2	13	TRBJ1-1	CASSSDKNTEAFF	TGTGCCAGCAGCTCGGACAAGAACACTGAAGCTTTCTTT
.	.	TRBV29-1	14	TRBJ1-2	CSARTKDIWYGYTF	TGCAGCGCCCGGACTAAAGACATATGGTATGGCTACACCTTC
.	many	TRBV5-4	12	TRBJ1-2	CASRSPNYGYTF	TGTGCCTCTCGGAGTCCCAACTATGGCTACACCTTC
.	.	TRBV10-1	14	TRBJ1-1	CASRKNGTRTEAFF	TGCGCCAGCAGAAAGAACGGGACGAGGACTGAAGCTTTCTTT
.	.	TRBV2	14	TRBJ1-1	CASSVTGWADEAFF	TGTGCCAGCAGCGTGACAGGATGGGCTGACGAAGCTTTCTTT
.	many	TRBV5-1	13	TRBJ1-3	CASRPSVGNTIYF	TGCGCCAGCAGACCGTCGGTTGGAAACACCATATATTTT
TRBD1	once	TRBV2	15	TRBJ2-7	CASSDRTGIYYEQYF	TGTGCCAGCAGTGATAGGACAGGGATCTACTACGAGCAGTACTTC
.	.	TRBV7-3	13	TRBJ2-5	CASSLMRGETQYF	TGTGCCAGCAGCTTAATGCGCGGAGAGACCCAGTACTTC
.	many	TRBV5-1	12	TRBJ1-5	CASSLGGGPQHF	TGCGCCAGCAGCTTGGGCGGCGGGCCCCAGCATTTT
.	many	TRBV4-1	15	TRBJ2-5	CASSQRPGGAETQYF	TGCGCCAGCAGCCAAAGGCCAGGGGGGGCGGAGACCCAGTACTTC
TRBD1	.	TRBV10-3	14	TRBJ1-2	CAIGTGGSGYGYTF	TGTGCCATCGGAACAGGGGGCTCGGGCTATGGCTACACCTTC
.	.	TRBV7-9	15	TRBJ2-5	CASSSRSGGVETQYF	TGTGCCAGCAGCTCACGGTCTGGGGGTGTGGAGACCCAGTACTTC
.	.	TRBV24-1	12	TRBJ1-5	CATSDENQPQHF	TGTGCCACCAGTGATGAAAATCAGCCCCAGCATTTT
.	.	TRBV2	12	TRBJ2-5	CASSVTRETQYF	TGTGCCAGCAGTGTGACTCGAGAGACCCAGTACTTC
.	few	TRBV6-2/TRBV6-3	14	TRBJ1-2	CASSYSRSAYENTF	TGTGCCAGCAGTTACTCGAGGTCCGCTTATGAAAACACCTTC
TRBD2	many	TRBV2	14	TRBJ2-7	CASSQQLADYEQYF	TGTGCCAGCAGTCAACAGCTAGCGGACTACGAGCAGTACTTC
.	.	TRBV11-2	15	TRBJ1-5	CPSSFGTMSSQPQHF	TGTCCCAGCAGCTTCGGCACGATGAGCAGTCAGCCCCAGCATTTT
.	.	TRBV15	15	TRBJ1-5	CATSTTQELNQPQHF	TGTGCCACCAGCACCACCCAGGAGCTCAATCAGCCCCAGCATTTT
.	once	TRBV7-8	12	TRBJ1-1	CASSPIDTEAFF	TGTGCCAGCAGCCCCATCGACACTGAAGCTTTCTTT
.	many	TRBV27	14	TRBJ2-7	CASSEALYPDEQYF	TGTGCCAGCAGCGAGGCGCTGTACCCCGACGAGCAGTACTTC
.	.	TRBV2	13	TRBJ1-1	CASTLRGNTEVFF	TGTGCCAGCACCCTGAGGGGGAACACTGAAGTTTTCTTC
.	many	TRBV7-6	16	TRBJ1-5	CASSLRDGDSNQPQHF	TGTGCCAGCAGCTTAAGGGACGGCGATAGCAATCAGCCCCAGCATTTT
.	few	TRBV2	13	TRBJ2-6	CASSETGGLTEAF	TGTGCCAGCAGCGAAACGGGGGGCCTCACTGAAGCTTTC
.	many	TRBV7-9	18	TRBJ1-2	CASSLFPEEGRILYGYTF	TGTGCCAGCAGCTTATTCCCTGAGGAGGGGAGGATTTTGTATGGCTACACCTTC
.	.	TRBV28	14	TRBJ1-1	CASSLGTRIPEAFF	TGTGCCAGCAGTTTAGGGACGAGGATTCCTGAAGCTTTCTTT
.	.	TRBV7-7	12	TRBJ2-5	CARRTHQETQYF	TGTGCTAGACGGACTCATCAAGAGACCCAGTACTTC
.	many	TRBV11-2	15	TRBJ2-7	CASSQGPYSSYEQYF	TGTGCCAGCAGCCAAGGACCGTATAGCTCCTACGAGCAGTACTTC
.	.	TRBV4-3	14	TRBJ1-6	CASSERTQGSPLHF	TGCGCCAGCAGCGAGAGAACTCAGGGCTCACCCCTCCACTTT
TRBD1	.	TRBV28	15	TRBJ1-5	CASSWGTGTNQPQHF	TGTGCCAGCAGTTGGGGGACAGGGACCAATCAGCCCCAGCATTTT
.	many	TRBV5-1	14	TRBJ2-5	CASSLGGIQETQYF	TGCGCCAGCAGCTTGGGGGGAATACAAGAGACCCAGTACTTC
TRBD1	many	TRBV6-1	16	TRBJ1-5	CASSAPRGNENQPQHF	TGTGCCAGCAGTGCGCCCAGGGGGAATGAGAATCAGCCCCAGCATTTT
.	few	TRBV5-6	13	TRBJ1-2	CASSLEGGYDYTF	TGCGCCAGCAGCTTGGAGGGGGGCTACGACTACACCTTC
TRBD2	.	TRBV5-1	16	TRBJ2-7	CASSLAGGGAWNEQYF	TGCGCCAGCAGCTTGGCCGGCGGGGGGGCATGGAACGAGCAGTACTTC
.	.	TRBV6-2/TRBV6-3	13	TRBJ2-1	CASSPSGVNEQFF	TGTGCCAGCAGCCCCTCTGGGGTCAATGAGCAGTTCTTC
.	.	TRBV9	15	TRBJ2-7	CASSVGGRFICEQYF	TGTGCCAGCAGCGTAGGTGGGCGCTTTATCTGCGAGCAGTACTTC
.	.	TRBV9	13	TRBJ2-3	CASSPPLTDTQYF	TGTGCCAGCAGCCCACCCCTCACAGATACGCAGTATTTT
.	many	TRBV2	15	TRBJ1-3	CASTQLTNSGNTIYF	TGTGCCAGCACGCAATTGACGAACTCTGGAAACACCATATATTTT
.	.	TRBV20-1	11	TRBJ1-2	CSATQRRVSTF	TGCAGTGCTACCCAAAGGAGGGTTAGCACCTTC
.	.	TRBV7-8	15	TRBJ1-1	CASSLTQMMNTEAFF	TGTGCCAGCAGCCTCACACAGATGATGAACACTGAAGCTTTCTTT
.	few	TRBV9	13	TRBJ1-1	CASSVDWNTEAFF	TGTGCCAGCAGCGTAGATTGGAACACTGAAGCTTTCTTT
.	many	TRBV5-1	13	TRBJ2-5	CASKRADRETQYF	TGCGCCAGCAAGCGGGCCGACAGAGAGACCCAGTACTTC
.	once	TRBV29-1	12	TRBJ2-7	CSVGTEGYEQYF	TGCAGCGTGGGGACGGAGGGCTACGAGCAGTACTTC
.	.	TRBV5-6	14	TRBJ1-5	CASSLYGVNQPQHF	TGTGCCAGCAGCTTATACGGCGTCAATCAGCCCCAGCATTTT
.	many	TRBV11-2	15	TRBJ2-2	CASSFYSSNTGELFF	TGTGCCAGCAGCTTCTATTCCTCTAACACCGGGGAGCTGTTTTTT
TRBD2	.	TRBV10-3	15	TRBJ2-7	CAISPGASGSHEQYF	TGTGCCATCAGCCCCGGGGCTAGCGGGAGCCACGAGCAGTACTTC
.	.	TRBV7-7	14	TRBJ2-6	CASSQGAGTNVLTF	TGTGCTAGCAGCCAAGGGGCAGGGACCAACGTCCTGACTTTC
TRBD2	.	TRBV20-1	14	TRBJ2-5	CSVQGSGGQETQYF	TGCAGTGTCCAGGGGAGCGGGGGCCAAGAGACCCAGTACTTC
TRBD1	many	TRBV9	15	TRBJ2-2	CASSAGGGLAGELFF	TGTGCCAGCAGCGCAGGGGGCGGGCTAGCCGGGGAGCTGTTTTTT
.	few	TRBV10-3	12	TRBJ2-3	CAISATGLTQYF	TGTGCCATCAGTGCCACAGGACTGACGCAGTATTTT